The source of this T cell receptor (beta chain) is a study of T cell changes during pregnancy in multiple sclerosis. Data came from immunoSEQ multiplex PCR; TCRdb stores just in-frame clones and leaves some out. This sample has around 69,000 clones, with around 92% found just once. V lost 2 bases to trimming and J lost 9 bases; unmatched junction nucleotides: 5. Germline CDR1 SGHTA, CDR2 FQGTGA. The CDR3 has 14 amino acids. The rearrangement joins TRBV7-3 to TRBJ2-1; 9 bases map to TRBD2. Source: peripheral blood, taken in the third trimester of pregnancy. The sequence was collected from a female donor in good health, enrolled as a control in a pregnancy study. CDR3 sequence reads: CASSLDSGRGEQFF. For the CDR3, the DNA is TGTGCCAGCAGCTTAGATAGCGGGAGAGGTGAGCAGTTCTTC.